This T cell receptor beta chain is from a study of blood T cell repertoires in COVID-19. The CDR3 extends over 12 amino acids. V shed 3 bases and J shed 6 bases, with 6 bases lying between them. Clones were sequenced by immunoSEQ multiplex PCR, and TCRdb holds only the in-frame ones, with some missing. Seen here are approximately 130,000 clones, around 88% observed once, and the top ten hold 2% to 2.5%. The chain recombines TRBV12-3 or TRBV12-4 with TRBJ1-5; D might be TRBD1 (5 bases). This sequence originates from a woman aged 50 to 60 who had recovered from COVID-19. Material for sequencing was PBMCs or T cells enriched from blood (not recorded which). CDR3 loop: CASSLGGQPQHF. In nucleotides, the CDR3 is TGTGCCAGCAGTTTGGGGGGTCAGCCCCAGCATTTT.